The 15 T cell receptor beta chains reported below all come from one sample, sequenced in a study of blood T cells in healthy people across ages. Together with a sample-barcoded 5' primer, a J-beta primer mix was included in a second PCR lasting about 6 to 12 cycles. TCRdb redid the calling of the 5' RACE reads with MiXCR, one entry per CDR3 protein. The sample holds hundreds of thousands of distinct CDR3 sequences, around 45% seen once. The source material was blood. Every receptor here comes from an older woman in good health.

This clonotype has only one observation. The CDR3 coding sequence is TGTGCCTGGAGACCGACAGGGACCTATGGCTACACCTTC. Translating it yields CAWRPTGTYGYTF. The V gene is TRBV30, the J gene TRBJ1-2, with TRBD1 matching over 7 bases. From germline, CDR1 is GTSNPN and CDR2 SVGIG (reference sequence). J gave up 4 bases and V 3 bases, and 5 bases lay outside the gene matches. This CDR3 is 13 amino acids long.

This clonotype was counted a few times. The CDR3 sequence is CASSLRTENTEAFF. DNA of the CDR3: TGTGCCAGCAGCCTCCGGACGGAAAACACTGAAGCTTTCTTT. This chain links TRBV9 with TRBJ1-1; D call uncertain. Per the germline V gene, CDR1 is SGDLS and CDR2 is YYNGEE. The CDR3 runs to 14 residues. The V gene lost 4 bases and the J gene lost 2 bases, with 12 bases spanning the gap.

This clonotype was seen a handful of times. V and J are TRBV12-3 or TRBV12-4 and TRBJ1-4, with D maybe TRBD1 (6 bases). The CDR3 contains 14 residues. V was pared by 6 bases and J by 8 bases, with 16 bases between. The CDR3 protein is CASRNRDKLEKLFF. The CDR3 bases are TGTGCCAGCAGGAACAGGGATAAGCTCGAAAAACTGTTTTTT.

The chain carries TRBV7-9 and TRBJ1-1; D unclear. Trimming stripped 2 bases from V and 5 bases from J, with 12 bases between. The CDR3 is 14 amino acids. Germline CDR1 reads SEHNR; CDR2 reads FQNEAQ (reference sequence). CDR3 residues: CASSLTELRTEAFF. The CDR3 DNA reads TGTGCCAGCAGCTTAACAGAGCTGAGGACTGAAGCTTTCTTT. The full variable domain, with the rest looked up from reference TRBV7-9 and TRBJ1-1, is DTGVSQNPRHKITKRGQNVTFRCDPISEHNRLYWYRQTLGQGPEFLTYFQNEAQLEKSRLLSDRFSAERPKGSFSTLEIQRTEQGDSAMYLCASSLTELRTEAFFGQGTRLTVV.

This sequence joins TRBV9 and TRBJ2-3, with 8 bases matching TRBD1. With 4 bases clipped from V and 4 bases from J, the junction kept 8 bases outside the gene matches. There are 15 residues in the CDR3. Per the germline V gene, CDR1 is SGDLS and CDR2 is YYNGEE. In DNA form, the CDR3 reads TGTGCCAGCAGCTCAGGACAGGGTAGCGCAGATACGCAGTATTTT. Its translation: CASSSGQGSADTQYF.

This rearrangement joins TRBV6-2 or TRBV6-3 to TRBJ2-1; possible D gene TRBD1, 5 bases. Germline V lookup: CDR1 MNHEY, CDR2 SVGEGT. The CDR3 covers 14 residues. Between the trimmed V and J ends, which lost 7 bases and 10 bases, there was a span of 20 bases. CDR3 residues: CASKLSRGWGEQFF. In DNA form, the CDR3 reads TGTGCCAGCAAACTTAGTAGGGGTTGGGGAGAGCAGTTCTTC.

At least ten counts were recorded for this clonotype. The chain uses TRBV20-1 and TRBJ2-3; D uncertain. The CDR3 runs 15 residues. V shed 4 bases and J shed 2 bases, with 16 bases lying between them. Germline CDR1 reads DFQATT; CDR2 reads SNEGSKA (reference sequence). CDR3 protein: CSATNPRRNTDTQYF. The CDR3 nucleotides read TGCAGTGCTACCAACCCCAGAAGAAACACAGATACGCAGTATTTT.

Note on this clonotype: A much larger clone differs from this one at a single base, so this may be a read error. The chain has TRBV5-1 and TRBJ2-7, with D perhaps matching TRBD1 or TRBD2 (6 bases each). Germline-derived CDR1 and CDR2 are SGHRS and YFSETQ. This CDR3 has 14 residues. V gave up 4 bases and J gave up 4 bases, with 15 bases separating them. The CDR3 region is CASSVEGHIYEQYF. In DNA, the CDR3 is TGCGCCAGCAGCGTGGAGGGACATATATACGAGCAGTACTTC. The full variable domain, its missing parts supplied by reference TRBV5-1 and TRBJ2-7, is KAGVTQTPRYLIKTRGQQVTLSCSPISGHRSVSWYQQTPGQGLQFLFEYFSETQRNKGNFPGRFSGRQFSNSRSEMNVSTLELGDSALYLCASSVEGHIYEQYFGPGTRLTVT.

The chain uses TRBV7-9 and TRBJ1-2; D unresolved. Deletions cut 0 bases from V and 8 bases from J, with 7 bases between. Germline CDR1 is SEHNR and CDR2 is FQNEAQ (reference sequence). The CDR3 loop spans 12 amino acids. The CDR3 here is CASSLAPKGYTF. The CDR3 region has the DNA TGTGCCAGCAGCTTAGCACCCAAAGGCTACACCTTC.

The J gene is TRBJ1-4, the V gene TRBV7-2, with 9 nucleotides matching TRBD1. CDR1 SGHTA and CDR2 FQGNSA come from the germline V gene. The CDR3 spans 14 residues. Germline trimming cut 4 bases from V and 9 bases from J; bases unmatched to any gene: 6. The CDR3 DNA sequence: TGTGCCAGCAGCTCCGGACAGGGGAGGCAAAAACTGTTTTTT. Protein sequence: CASSSGQGRQKLFF.

The CDR3 coding sequence is TGTGCCAGCTCACCACCGGGAGGGATGGGGATCGAGCAGTACTTC. This translates into CASSPPGGMGIEQYF. The chain uses TRBV18 and TRBJ2-5; 7 bases match TRBD2. The assigned J gene may be wrong: the sequence end matches TRBJ2-7 better. The germline V gene has CDR1 KGHSH and CDR2 LQKENI. This CDR3 spans 15 amino acids.

CDR3 amino acids: CASSQTWQNSYEQYF. In DNA form, the CDR3 reads TGTGCCAGCAGCCAAACCTGGCAGAACTCCTACGAGCAGTACTTC. The chain links TRBV3-1 to TRBJ2-7; D is ambiguous. This CDR3 spans 15 amino acids. The germline V gene has CDR1 LGHDT and CDR2 YNNKEL (reference sequence). The V end was cut by 2 bases, the J end by 0 bases, with 11 bases between.

This rearrangement joins TRBV3-1 to TRBJ2-3, with a weak D call TRBD2 (5 bases). From germline, CDR1 is LGHDT and CDR2 YNNKEL (reference sequence). The CDR3 is 13 residues long. V was trimmed by 1 base and J by 14 bases, leaving 16 bases between them. The CDR3 region is CASSQVGESGSYF. The CDR3 region has the DNA TGTGCCAGCAGCCAAGTCGGAGAGAGCGGTTCGTATTTT.

The chain carries TRBV4-1 and TRBJ2-3, with TRBD2 matching over 10 bases. This CDR3 region has 18 residues. Germline V lookup: CDR1 MGHRA, CDR2 YSYEKL. Trimming cost V 0 bases and J 1 base; bases outside gene matches: 7. The CDR3 DNA reads as TGCGCCAGCAGCCAAGAACACCCCGGGACTAGCGGCACAGATACGCAGTATTTT. As protein: CASSQEHPGTSGTDTQYF.

This clonotype occurred a few times. This chain joins TRBV7-2 and TRBJ2-3, with 11 bases aligning to TRBD2. V shed 7 bases, J shed 3 bases, and the junction held 9 bases outside the gene matches. This CDR3 spans 16 amino acids. From germline, CDR1 is SGHTA and CDR2 FQGNSA. This chain's CDR3 is CASTSGRYLGTDTQYF. CDR3 coding DNA: TGTGCCAGCACTAGCGGGAGGTACTTGGGGACAGATACGCAGTATTTT.